This record covers a single T cell receptor (beta chain). The data stem from a study of blood T cell repertoires in COVID-19. Study in general: PBMCs, B-cell-depleted T cells, or T cells were the source of the cDNA or gDNA that made up the material.

TCRdb's table, derived via immunoSEQ multiplex PCR, lists solely in-frame clones and lacks some. The data show around 200,000 clones, with around nine tenths seen just once and 6.5% to 8.5% held by the top ten. The V gene's germline CDR1 is SNHLY and CDR2 FYNNEI. CDR3 length: 14 amino acids. After removal of 7 bases from V and 7 bases from J, the junction contained 8 bases not matched to a gene. The chain links TRBV2 to TRBJ1-5, with 9 bases fitting TRBD1. The clonotype comes from a middle-aged man with acute or convalescent COVID-19. The sample consisted of peripheral blood. In DNA form, the CDR3 reads TGTGCCAGCACCGCGGACAGGGGATCGCAGCCCCAGCATTTT. This translates into CASTADRGSQPQHF.